This TCR beta chain is from a study of T cell changes during pregnancy in multiple sclerosis. TCRdb keeps only in-frame clones here, not all; method: immunoSEQ multiplex PCR. The repertoire holds some 68,000 clones, with 91% as singletons. The TCR originated in a female donor with multiple sclerosis, enrolled in a pregnancy study. Here the sequenced sample was peripheral blood, taken in the second trimester of pregnancy.

The DNA of the CDR3 is TGTGCCAGCAGCCCTGACACCGCTAACTATGGCTACACCTTC. This codes for CASSPDTANYGYTF. The chain employs TRBV7-3 and TRBJ1-2, with D unresolved. This CDR3 contains 14 residues. The germline V gene has CDR1 SGHTA and CDR2 FQGTGA. V gave up 5 bases and J gave up 0 bases, with 10 bases separating them.